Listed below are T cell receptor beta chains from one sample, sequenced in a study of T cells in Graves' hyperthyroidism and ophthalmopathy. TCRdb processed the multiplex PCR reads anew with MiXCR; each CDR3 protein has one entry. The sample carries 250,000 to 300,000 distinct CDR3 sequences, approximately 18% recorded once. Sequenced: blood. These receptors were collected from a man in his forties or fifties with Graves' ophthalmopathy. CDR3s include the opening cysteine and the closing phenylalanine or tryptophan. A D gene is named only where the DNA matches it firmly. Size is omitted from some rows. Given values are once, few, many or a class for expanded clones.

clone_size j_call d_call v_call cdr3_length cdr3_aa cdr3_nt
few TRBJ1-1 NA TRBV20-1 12 CSARDLYTEAFF TGCAGTGCTAGAGATCTCTACACTGAAGCTTTCTTT
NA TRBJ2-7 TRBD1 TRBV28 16 CASRLNTGTGRYEQYF TGTGCCAGCAGATTAAATACCGGGACAGGGAGATACGAGCAGTACTTC
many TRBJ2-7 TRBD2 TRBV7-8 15 CASSLADSGAYEQYF TGTGCCAGCAGCTTAGCGGATAGCGGGGCCTACGAGCAGTACTTC
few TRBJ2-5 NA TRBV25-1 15 CASSESRQVGETQYF TGTGCCAGCAGTGAATCGCGGCAGGTGGGAGAGACCCAGTACTTC
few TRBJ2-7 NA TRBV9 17 CASTFIDRDPRSYEQYF TGTGCCAGCACCTTTATTGACCGGGACCCGCGATCCTACGAGCAGTACTTC
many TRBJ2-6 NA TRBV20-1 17 CSARFGGERSGANVLTF TGCAGTGCTAGGTTTGGGGGCGAAAGGTCTGGGGCCAACGTCCTGACTTTC
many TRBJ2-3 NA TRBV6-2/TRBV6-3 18 CASSYSMSGLNEGDTQYF TGTGCCAGCAGTTACTCGATGTCGGGACTTAACGAGGGGGATACGCAGTATTTT
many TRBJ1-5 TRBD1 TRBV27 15 CASSLDRGPNQPQHF TGTGCCAGCAGTCTCGACAGGGGCCCTAATCAGCCCCAGCATTTT
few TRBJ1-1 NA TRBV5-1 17 CASSLGAKGLGGTEAFF TGCGCCAGCAGCTTGGGGGCCAAGGGACTGGGAGGGACTGAAGCTTTCTTT
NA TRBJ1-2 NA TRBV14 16 CASSQDRGKLNYGYTF TGTGCCAGCAGCCAAGACAGAGGGAAACTGAACTATGGCTACACCTTC
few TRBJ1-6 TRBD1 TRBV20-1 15 CSARDRQGENSPLHF TGCAGTGCTAGAGATCGGCAGGGGGAAAATTCACCCCTCCACTTT
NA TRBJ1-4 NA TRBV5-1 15 CASSPRAATNEKLFF TGCGCCAGCAGCCCCAGGGCGGCAACTAATGAAAAACTGTTTTTT
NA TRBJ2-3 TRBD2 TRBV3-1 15 CASSPREWYPDTQYF TGTGCCAGCAGCCCGCGGGAGTGGTATCCAGATACGCAGTATTTT
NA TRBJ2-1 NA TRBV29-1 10 CSVGYDEQFF TGCAGCGTTGGATACGATGAGCAGTTCTTC
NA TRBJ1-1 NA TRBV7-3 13 CASSLSRTTEAFF TGTGCCAGCAGCTTAAGCAGGACCACTGAAGCTTTCTTT
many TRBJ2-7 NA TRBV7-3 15 CASSSLTDRGAEQYF TGTGCCAGCAGCTCACTCACGGACAGAGGGGCCGAGCAGTACTTC
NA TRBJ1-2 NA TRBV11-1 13 CASSRDTTYGYTF TGTGCCAGCAGCCGGGACACCACCTATGGCTACACCTTC
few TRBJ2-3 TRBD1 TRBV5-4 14 CASSPPQGTDTQYF TGTGCCAGCAGTCCTCCACAGGGGACAGATACGCAGTATTTT
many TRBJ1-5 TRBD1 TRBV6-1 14 CASSPRQGDQPQHF TGTGCCAGCAGCCCCCGACAGGGAGATCAGCCCCAGCATTTT
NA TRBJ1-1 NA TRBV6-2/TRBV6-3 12 CASQRGRTEAFF TGTGCCAGCCAGCGCGGGCGCACTGAAGCTTTCTTT
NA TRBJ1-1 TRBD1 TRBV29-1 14 CSGRTGGPDTEAFF TGCAGCGGGAGGACAGGGGGCCCCGACACTGAAGCTTTCTTT
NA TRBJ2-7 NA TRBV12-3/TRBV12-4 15 CASSSANSGFYEQYF TGTGCCAGCAGTTCAGCGAATAGCGGATTCTACGAGCAGTACTTC
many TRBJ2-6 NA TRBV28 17 CASSSRFRSSGANVLTF TGTGCCAGCAGTTCCAGGTTCAGAAGCTCTGGGGCCAACGTCCTGACTTTC
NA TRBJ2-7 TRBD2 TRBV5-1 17 CASSLGSDGTSGRGQYF TGCGCCAGCAGCTTGGGATCCGACGGGACTAGCGGGAGAGGGCAGTACTTC
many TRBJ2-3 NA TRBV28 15 CASSPGQDVTDTQYF TGTGCCAGCAGCCCGGGACAAGATGTCACAGATACGCAGTATTTT
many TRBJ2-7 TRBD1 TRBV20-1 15 CSARELQGALNEQYF TGCAGTGCTAGGGAACTCCAGGGGGCGCTCAACGAGCAGTACTTC
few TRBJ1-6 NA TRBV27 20 CASSYVGQTVGNSYNSPLHF TGTGCCAGCAGCTACGTTGGCCAAACAGTGGGGAACTCCTATAATTCACCCCTCCACTTT
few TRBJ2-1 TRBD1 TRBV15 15 CATSRDRGPYNEQFF TGTGCCACCAGCAGGGACAGGGGGCCCTACAATGAGCAGTTCTTC
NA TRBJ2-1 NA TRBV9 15 CASSRVATRDNEQFF TGTGCCAGCAGTAGAGTAGCGACCCGTGACAATGAGCAGTTCTTC
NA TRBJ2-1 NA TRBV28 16 CASSLWIGASTNEQFF TGTGCCAGCAGTTTATGGATAGGGGCTAGCACCAATGAGCAGTTCTTC
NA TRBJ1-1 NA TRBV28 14 CASLVMAPNTEAFF TGTGCCAGTCTGGTGATGGCACCGAACACTGAAGCTTTCTTT
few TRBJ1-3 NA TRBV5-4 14 CASSSRAVGNTIYF TGTGCCAGCAGCTCCCGAGCCGTCGGAAACACCATATATTTT
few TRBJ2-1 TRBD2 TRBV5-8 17 CASSLELAGVGDNEQFF TGTGCCAGCAGCTTGGAACTAGCGGGAGTGGGAGACAATGAGCAGTTCTTC
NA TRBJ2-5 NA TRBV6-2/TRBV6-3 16 CASSANKAGKGVTQYF TGTGCCAGCAGTGCCAATAAGGCGGGGAAGGGGGTAACCCAGTACTTC
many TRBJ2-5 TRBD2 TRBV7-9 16 CASSSGTSGKQETQYF TGTGCCAGCAGCTCGGGGACTAGCGGGAAACAAGAGACCCAGTACTTC
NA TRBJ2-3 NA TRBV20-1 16 CSARAGSGASTDTQYF TGCAGTGCTAGAGCAGGTAGCGGAGCTAGCACAGATACGCAGTATTTT
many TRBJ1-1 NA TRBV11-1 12 CASSLRHTEAFF TGTGCCAGCAGCTTAAGGCACACTGAAGCTTTCTTT
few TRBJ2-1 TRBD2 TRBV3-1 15 CASSQVLAGGNEQFF TGTGCCAGCAGCCAAGTACTAGCGGGAGGCAATGAGCAGTTCTTC
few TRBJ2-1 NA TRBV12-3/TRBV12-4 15 CASRRDSNRPNEQFF TGTGCCAGCAGACGGGACTCCAATCGACCCAATGAGCAGTTCTTC
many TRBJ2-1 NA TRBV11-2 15 CASSLGVHSYNEQFF TGTGCCAGCAGCTTAGGCGTTCATTCCTACAATGAGCAGTTCTTC
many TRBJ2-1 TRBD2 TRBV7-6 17 CASSLTAGGPTYNEQFF TGTGCCAGCAGCTTAACAGCGGGAGGTCCAACCTACAATGAGCAGTTCTTC
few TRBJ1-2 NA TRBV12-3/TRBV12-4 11 CASSRREGYTF TGTGCCAGCAGCCGTAGAGAGGGCTACACCTTC
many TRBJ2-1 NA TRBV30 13 CAWSVGLYNEQFF TGTGCCTGGAGTGTAGGGCTATACAATGAGCAGTTCTTC
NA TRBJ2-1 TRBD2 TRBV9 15 CASSGRTSGNNEQFF TGTGCCAGCAGCGGCCGGACTAGCGGGAACAATGAGCAGTTCTTC
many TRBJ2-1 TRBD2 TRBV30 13 CAWSPSGSNEQFF TGTGCCTGGAGTCCTAGCGGGAGTAATGAGCAGTTCTTC